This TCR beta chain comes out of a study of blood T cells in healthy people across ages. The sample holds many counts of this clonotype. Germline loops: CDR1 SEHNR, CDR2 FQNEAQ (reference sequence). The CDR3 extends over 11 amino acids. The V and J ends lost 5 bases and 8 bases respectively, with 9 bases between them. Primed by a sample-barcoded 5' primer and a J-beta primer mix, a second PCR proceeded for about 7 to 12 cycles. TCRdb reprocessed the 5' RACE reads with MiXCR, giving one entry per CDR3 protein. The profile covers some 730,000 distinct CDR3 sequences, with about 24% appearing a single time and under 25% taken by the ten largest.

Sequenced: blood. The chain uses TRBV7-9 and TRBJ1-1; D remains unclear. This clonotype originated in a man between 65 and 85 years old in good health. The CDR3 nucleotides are TGTGCCAGCAGCCCATTGGGAGAAGCTTTCTTT. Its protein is CASSPLGEAFF.